This passage covers 15 T cell receptor beta chains from one sample sequenced in a study of cytomegalovirus exposure and HLA in healthy donors. PCR was performed using 60 Vbeta and 13 Jbeta primers. Generated by immunoSEQ multiplex PCR, the TCRdb table keeps only in-frame clones and is missing some. The data contain roughly 120,000 clones, 79% of them singletons. Material: PBMCs. These receptors all come from a woman aged 18-29 years in good health and CMV-seropositive.

J is TRBJ1-4 and V is TRBV18, with 9 positions matching TRBD1. V was pared by 2 bases and J by 6 bases, with 4 bases of the junction left unmatched. Germline V gene lookup returns CDR1 KGHSH and CDR2 LQKENI. This CDR3 region has 15 residues. CDR3 region: CASSPSGQGDEKLFF. In nucleotides, the CDR3 is TGTGCCAGCTCACCATCGGGACAGGGAGATGAAAAACTGTTTTTT.

This chain joins TRBV19 and TRBJ1-2; TRBD1 matches 8 bases. With 5 bases clipped from V and 6 bases from J, the junction kept 5 bases outside the gene matches. The CDR3 has 13 amino acids. Germline V gives CDR1 LNHDA, CDR2 SQIVND (reference sequence). The CDR3 DNA reads TGTGCCAGTAGTCCACAGGGGGACCATGGCTACACCTTC. Residues: CASSPQGDHGYTF.

This clone has only one observation. The chain is built from TRBV5-6 and TRBJ1-1; 8 nucleotides line up with TRBD1. The ends lost 2 bases at V and 11 bases at J; junction bases unmatched: 11. This CDR3 region has 14 residues. In germline, CDR1 is SGHDT, CDR2 YYEEEE. In DNA form, the CDR3 reads TGTGCCAGCAGCTTAGCCCCAGGGGGCGGTGGGGCTTTCTTT. It specifies CASSLAPGGGGAFF.

V and J are TRBV7-9 and TRBJ2-7; D perhaps matches TRBD1 (6 bases). This CDR3 spans 11 amino acids. V lost 5 bases, J lost 8 bases, and 10 bases lay in between. Germline CDR1 and CDR2: SEHNR and FQNEAQ (reference sequence). CDR3 in amino acids: CASSHQGQQYF. CDR3 DNA: TGTGCCAGCAGCCACCAGGGGCAGCAGTACTTC.

This clone was observed a single time. This sequence joins TRBV6-6 and TRBJ1-1; no firm D call. This CDR3 region has 12 residues. Germline CDR1 is MNHNY and CDR2 is SVGAGI (reference sequence). V lost 5 bases and J lost 5, with 9 bases in between. This CDR3 reads CASSAIGTEAFF. Written as DNA, the CDR3 is TGTGCCAGCAGTGCAATCGGGACTGAAGCTTTCTTT.

The V gene is TRBV19, the J gene TRBJ1-2, with 8 bases lining up with TRBD1. This CDR3 is 14 amino acids long. The germline V gene encodes CDR1 LNHDA and CDR2 SQIVND (reference sequence). With 4 bases clipped from V and 3 bases from J, the junction kept 4 bases outside the gene matches. CDR3 nucleotide sequence: TGTGCCAGTAGTACCGACAGGGGCCACTATGGCTACACCTTC. Residues: CASSTDRGHYGYTF.

This chain links TRBV11-3 with TRBJ2-1; the D gene is possibly TRBD2 (5 bases). Germline V CDR1 and CDR2: SGHNT, YENEEA. The V end was cut by 5 bases, the J end by 6 bases, with 11 bases between. This CDR3 spans 13 amino acids. The CDR3 region has the DNA TGTGCCAGCAGCCGGTTAGCGCCCAATGAGCAGTTCTTC. Translated, it gives CASSRLAPNEQFF.

The CDR3 loop reads CAWSDGDRYGYTF. The CDR3, as DNA: TGTGCCTGGAGTGACGGGGATAGGTATGGCTACACCTTC. The V gene is TRBV30, the J gene TRBJ1-2; unclear D gene. The V and J ends lost 1 base and 5 bases respectively, with 11 bases between them. In germline, CDR1 is GTSNPN, CDR2 SVGIG (reference sequence). The CDR3 sequence is 13 residues long.

J is TRBJ2-7 and V is TRBV27; 10 nucleotides align to TRBD1. CDR1 is MNHEY and CDR2 is SMNVEV in the germline V gene (reference sequence). The CDR3 is made up of 14 amino acids. V gave up 2 bases and J gave up 7 bases; unmatched junction bases: 5. This chain's CDR3 is CASSLLQDRGEQYF. In nucleotides, the CDR3 is TGTGCCAGCAGTTTACTTCAGGACAGGGGGGAGCAGTACTTC.

Here the CDR3 DNA reads TGCGCCAGCAGCCAGGGGAGGGCCAGCTCTGGGGCCAACGTCCTGACTTTC. This sequence encodes CASSQGRASSGANVLTF. J is TRBJ2-6 and V is TRBV4-1; 7 nucleotides match TRBD2. Germline CDR1 reads MGHRA; CDR2 reads YSYEKL. V trimming: 3 bases; J trimming: 0 bases; junction bases outside the gene matches: 5. The CDR3 has 17 amino acids.

This clone occurred a few times. CDR3 sequence reads: CASSMGLAGIYEQYF. Written as DNA, the CDR3 is TGTGCCAGTAGTATGGGACTAGCGGGGATCTACGAGCAGTACTTC. The chain joins TRBV19 to TRBJ2-7; the match to TRBD2 covers 13 bases. This CDR3 spans 15 amino acids. Germline V gives CDR1 LNHDA, CDR2 SQIVND (reference sequence). V lost 3 bases to trimming and J lost 3 bases; unmatched junction nucleotides: 2.

This rearrangement joins TRBV7-3 to TRBJ1-3; 7 bases match TRBD1. This CDR3 has 17 residues. Looked up from germline, CDR1 is SGHTA and CDR2 is FQGTGA. After removal of 5 bases from V and 1 base from J, the junction contained 11 bases not matched to a gene. The CDR3 bases are TGTGCCAGCAGCCCCCGGCTAGGGGGCGAATCTGGAAACACCATATATTTT. Translating it yields CASSPRLGGESGNTIYF.

The chain employs TRBV6-6 and TRBJ1-5, with D unresolved. Trimming took 0 bases from V and 7 from J, leaving 10 bases between them. There are 14 residues in the CDR3. Germline V gene lookup returns CDR1 MNHNY and CDR2 SVGAGI (reference sequence). The CDR3 DNA sequence: TGTGCCAGCAGTTACTCGATTATTGCGCAGCCCCAGCATTTT. Translating it yields CASSYSIIAQPQHF.

With regard to this clone: Germline and junction disagree at one end, which may indicate a read error. The chain employs TRBV7-7 and TRBJ2-5; D remains unclear. Germline loops: CDR1 SSHAT, CDR2 FNYEAQ (reference sequence). This CDR3 region has 13 residues. CDR3 coding DNA: TGTGCTAGCAGCCCTCGGGTCCAAGAGACCCAGTACTTC. Translating gives CASSPRVQETQYF.

The V and J genes are TRBV6-6 and TRBJ1-1; D gene uncertain. The V and J ends lost 2 bases and 7 bases respectively, with 14 bases between them. CDR1 is MNHNY, CDR2 SVGAGI, per germline (reference sequence). CDR3 length equals 14 residues. The CDR3 sequence is CASSYETLVSEAFF. CDR3 DNA: TGTGCCAGCAGTTACGAGACATTAGTAAGTGAAGCTTTCTTT.